This T cell receptor beta chain stems from a study of siplizumab effects on memory and regulatory T cells. Assay used: immunoSEQ multiplex PCR; TCRdb lists only in-frame clones, some missing. The sample contains fewer than 100,000 clones, 94% of which appear only once. The material sequenced was non-Treg CD4+ T cells sorted from blood. This clonotype was obtained from a human donor in good health.

The CDR3 protein is CASSEPVREQFF. The CDR3 DNA sequence: TGTGCCAGCAGCGAACCGGTGCGGGAGCAGTTCTTC. The chain joins TRBV9 to TRBJ2-1; the D is unclear. Trimming cost V 3 bases and J 10 bases, with 11 bases left between them. Germline V gene sequence: CDR1 SGDLS, CDR2 YYNGEE. The CDR3 length is 12 residues. Variable domain in full (rest from reference TRBV9 and TRBJ2-1): DSGVTQTPKHLITATGQRVTLRCSPRSGDLSVYWYQQSLDQGLQFLIQYYNGEERAKGNILERFSAQQFPDLHSELNLSSLELGDSALYFCASSEPVREQFFGPGTRLTVL.